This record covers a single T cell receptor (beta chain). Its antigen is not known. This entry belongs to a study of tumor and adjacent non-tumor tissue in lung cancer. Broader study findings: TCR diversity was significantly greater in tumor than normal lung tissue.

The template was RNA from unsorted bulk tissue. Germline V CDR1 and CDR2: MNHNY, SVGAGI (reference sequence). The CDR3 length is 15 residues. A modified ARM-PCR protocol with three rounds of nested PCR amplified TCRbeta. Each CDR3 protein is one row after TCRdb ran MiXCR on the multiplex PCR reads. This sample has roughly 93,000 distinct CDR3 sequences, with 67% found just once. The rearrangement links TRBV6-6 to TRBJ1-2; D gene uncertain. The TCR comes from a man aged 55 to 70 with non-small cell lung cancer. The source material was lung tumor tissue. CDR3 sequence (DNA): TGTGTCAGTAGTCACCCCCCGATTGGGGAGGTTGGCTACACCTTC. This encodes CVSSHPPIGEVGYTF.